The 31 T cell receptor beta chains below were found in one sample sequenced in a study of cytomegalovirus exposure and HLA in healthy donors. Use of 60 Vbeta and 13 Jbeta primers characterized the PCR. Assay used: immunoSEQ multiplex PCR; TCRdb lists only in-frame clones, some missing. This table holds about 120,000 clones, 74% found once. Sequenced input: PBMCs. The source of these receptors is a human donor in good health.

Only a few counts were recorded for this clone. This chain connects TRBV7-6 to TRBJ1-1, with TRBD1 matching 9 bases. The CDR3 runs to 16 residues. V lost 2 bases and J lost 1; bases outside the gene matches: 5. The germline CDR1 and CDR2 sequences are SGHVS and FNYEAQ. CDR3 sequence reads: CASSLFGTGKNTEAFF. The CDR3 nucleotides are TGTGCCAGCAGCTTATTTGGGACAGGGAAGAACACTGAAGCTTTCTTT. Full variable domain (rest looked up from reference TRBV7-6 and TRBJ1-1): GAGVSQSPRYKVTKRGQDVALRCDPISGHVSLYWYRQALGQGPEFLTYFNYEAQQDKSGLPNDRFSAERPEGSISTLTIQRTEQRDSAMYRCASSLFGTGKNTEAFFGQGTRLTVV.

The rearrangement links TRBV7-9 to TRBJ2-7; 11 bases are a match to TRBD1. The germline CDR1 and CDR2 sequences are SEHNR and FQNEAQ (reference sequence). The CDR3 covers 15 residues. Unmatched junction bases numbered 4, after V lost 5 bases and J lost 1 base. In DNA, the CDR3 is TGTGCCAGCAGCCGAGGACAGGGGGCGTCCTACGAGCAGTACTTC. It codes for CASSRGQGASYEQYF.

The chain joins TRBV5-1 to TRBJ2-7; 8 bases map to TRBD1. Germline V gene sequence: CDR1 SGHRS, CDR2 YFSETQ. This CDR3 comprises 14 residues. The V gene end was trimmed by 1 base and the J gene end by 3 bases; junction bases not matched to a gene: 3. CDR3 loop: CASSLFGQGYEQYF. The CDR3 nucleotides read TGCGCCAGCAGCTTGTTCGGACAGGGCTACGAGCAGTACTTC.

The chain links TRBV2 to TRBJ2-2, with 10 nucleotides matching TRBD1. The CDR3 runs 16 residues. Germline CDR1 is SNHLY and CDR2 is FYNNEI. The J segment lost 6 bases and the V segment lost 4 bases, leaving 8 bases of the junction unmatched. This chain's CDR3 is CASSVATGGASGELFF. In DNA form, the CDR3 reads TGTGCCAGCAGTGTTGCGACAGGGGGCGCATCCGGGGAGCTGTTTTTT.

The genes are TRBV4-1 and TRBJ1-1; D perhaps matches TRBD1 (5 bases). The CDR3 runs 15 residues. The V end was cut by 3 bases, the J end by 6 bases, with 17 bases between. Germline V CDR1 and CDR2: MGHRA, YSYEKL. The CDR3 spells CASSHIGGGAAEAFF. The CDR3 region has the DNA TGCGCCAGCAGCCATATTGGCGGAGGGGCGGCTGAAGCTTTCTTT.

J is TRBJ2-1 and V is TRBV9, with 8 nucleotides matching TRBD2. The CDR3 spans 16 residues. Germline V gene sequence: CDR1 SGDLS, CDR2 YYNGEE. The V gene end was trimmed by 3 bases and the J gene end by 0 bases; junction bases not matched to a gene: 5. This CDR3 is CASSAQRGSSYNEQFF. The CDR3 DNA reads as TGTGCCAGCAGCGCCCAGCGGGGGAGCTCCTACAATGAGCAGTTCTTC.

CDR3 sequence: CASSLGQGNYGYTF. DNA of the CDR3: TGTGCCAGCAGCTTAGGGCAGGGGAACTATGGCTACACCTTC. V and J are TRBV7-2 and TRBJ1-2; D might be TRBD1 (6 bases). Per the germline V gene, CDR1 is SGHTA and CDR2 is FQGNSA. The CDR3 sequence is 14 residues long. V lost 1 base to trimming and J lost 2 bases, with 8 bases between them.

The chain has TRBV19 and TRBJ2-3; 10 positions agree with TRBD2. CDR1 and CDR2 (germline): LNHDA, SQIVND (reference sequence). V lost 7 bases, J lost 4 bases, and 5 bases stayed unmatched. The CDR3 length is 14 residues. In DNA, the CDR3 is TGTGCCAGTACTAGCGGGAGTTCTGCAGATACGCAGTATTTT. This gives the protein CASTSGSSADTQYF.

The J gene is TRBJ1-2, the V gene TRBV27; 7 positions match TRBD1. The V segment lost 5 bases and the J segment 8 bases; nucleotides outside the gene matches: 17. In germline, CDR1 is MNHEY, CDR2 SMNVEV (reference sequence). The length of the CDR3 is 16 residues. The CDR3 DNA follows: TGTGCCAGCAGTGATGTGGAGGGGGCCGGATCTATGGGCTACACCTTC. This translates into CASSDVEGAGSMGYTF.

V is TRBV6-5 and J is TRBJ2-3; possible D gene TRBD2, 6 bases. This CDR3 is built from 15 residues. The V gene's germline CDR1 is MNHEY and CDR2 SVGAGI. Trimming pared 6 bases from V and 0 bases from J, leaving 13 bases between. The chain's CDR3 is CASRPAGYSTDTQYF. CDR3 sequence (DNA): TGTGCCAGCAGACCAGCGGGCTATAGCACAGATACGCAGTATTTT.

This clone came up a few times. The J gene is TRBJ2-7, the V gene TRBV2; 9 bases are shared with TRBD1. Germline V gene sequence: CDR1 SNHLY, CDR2 FYNNEI. The CDR3 contains 12 residues. V gave up 8 bases and J gave up 7 bases; unmatched junction bases: 6. The CDR3 DNA reads as TGTGCCAGCGAACAGGGGGCGAGGGAGCAGTACTTC. This encodes CASEQGAREQYF.

The chain employs TRBV6-5 and TRBJ2-5, with a possible D match to TRBD1 (5 bases). The CDR3 spans 13 residues. With 6 bases removed from V and 7 bases from J, the gap between germline ends came to 15 bases. Per the germline V gene, CDR1 is MNHEY and CDR2 is SVGAGI. CDR3 bases: TGTGCCAGCAGCCCCCCCGGGCAGGGGACCCAGTACTTC. It codes for CASSPPGQGTQYF.

In its sample, this clone was seen a few times. The gene calls are TRBV27 and TRBJ1-2; 10 nucleotides align to TRBD1. The V and J ends lost 4 bases and 4 bases, in that order; junction bases with no gene match: 6. The CDR3 is made up of 15 amino acids. CDR1 MNHEY and CDR2 SMNVEV come from the germline V gene (reference sequence). CDR3 coding DNA: TGTGCCAGCAGTTACACCCGGGACAGGGGCTATGGCTACACCTTC. Translating gives CASSYTRDRGYGYTF.

This clone was detected only once. The chain recombines TRBV5-1 with TRBJ2-7, with 9 bases matching TRBD2. The CDR3 has 14 amino acids. The V segment lost 0 bases and the J segment 6 bases; nucleotides outside the gene matches: 4. From germline, CDR1 is SGHRS and CDR2 YFSETQ. This CDR3 reads CASSLDSGSPEQYF. For the CDR3, the DNA is TGCGCCAGCAGCTTGGATAGCGGGAGCCCCGAGCAGTACTTC.

The CDR3 is CASTRSGRGYNEQFF. Here the CDR3 DNA reads TGTGCCAGCACCCGGAGCGGGAGAGGCTACAATGAGCAGTTCTTC. The rearrangement links TRBV19 to TRBJ2-1; TRBD2 aligns across 8 bases. V shed 9 bases, J shed 3 bases, and the junction held 10 bases outside the gene matches. The CDR3 is made up of 15 amino acids. Germline CDR1 is LNHDA and CDR2 is SQIVND (reference sequence).

The chain employs TRBV7-9 and TRBJ1-2; D call uncertain. In germline, CDR1 is SEHNR, CDR2 FQNEAQ (reference sequence). The CDR3 runs to 12 residues. V was shortened by 2 bases and J by 6 bases, with 7 bases between the two germline ends. CDR3 loop: CASSLSPNGYTF. CDR3 DNA: TGTGCCAGCAGCTTATCACCTAATGGCTACACCTTC.

The chain carries TRBV19 and TRBJ1-2; 11 bases line up with TRBD1. The CDR3 totals 14 residues. Germline trimming cut 6 bases from V and 4 bases from J; bases unmatched to any gene: 4. Germline V CDR1 and CDR2: LNHDA, SQIVND (reference sequence). CDR3 sequence: CASRGTGGTYGYTF. The DNA of the CDR3 is TGTGCCAGTAGAGGGACAGGGGGTACCTATGGCTACACCTTC.

The gene calls are TRBV6-5 and TRBJ1-5, with TRBD1 matching over 7 bases. J lost 0 bases, V lost 5 bases, and 1 base had no gene match. The CDR3 is made up of 14 amino acids. Germline assignment: CDR1 MNHEY and CDR2 SVGAGI. The CDR3 protein is CASSGTASNQPQHF. CDR3 DNA sequence: TGTGCCAGCAGTGGGACAGCTAGCAATCAGCCCCAGCATTTT.

V gene TRBV6-6 combines with J gene TRBJ2-1, with 9 positions matching TRBD2. Germline CDR1 is MNHNY and CDR2 is SVGAGI (reference sequence). V was pared by 4 bases and J by 13 bases, with 5 bases of the junction left unmatched. The CDR3 loop spans 12 amino acids. The CDR3 DNA follows: TGTGCCAGCAGTTCTCCGGGACTAGCCCAGTTCTTC. Amino acids: CASSSPGLAQFF.

The rearrangement joins TRBV5-1 to TRBJ2-3, with D tentatively TRBD2 (6 bases). The germline V and J ends were trimmed by 7 bases and 7 bases, with 22 bases remaining between them. The germline gives CDR1 SGHRS, CDR2 YFSETQ. The CDR3 has 15 amino acids. This CDR3 reads CASRGGAEGRNTQYF. The DNA of the CDR3 is TGCGCCAGCCGGGGTGGGGCGGAGGGTCGAAATACGCAGTATTTT.

This clone occurred once. The chain couples TRBV19 to TRBJ1-6; 9 bases are shared with TRBD1. The CDR3 covers 12 residues. The V segment lost 9 bases and the J segment 10 bases; nucleotides outside the gene matches: 4. Germline values: CDR1 LNHDA, CDR2 SQIVND (reference sequence). The CDR3 nucleotides read TGTGCCAGCGGACAGGGGAGATCACCCCTCCACTTT. Translating gives CASGQGRSPLHF.

This clone was counted a single time. The chain recombines TRBV5-1 with TRBJ2-7; 15 nucleotides agree with TRBD2. The CDR3 covers 17 residues. V gave up 0 bases and J gave up 6 bases; unmatched junction bases: 7. Per germline, CDR1 SGHRS and CDR2 YFSETQ. For the CDR3, the DNA is TGCGCCAGCAGCTTGGATGCTCCGGGACTAGCGGGAGGCGAGCAGTACTTC. This translates into CASSLDAPGLAGGEQYF. Filled out from reference TRBV5-1 and TRBJ2-7, the complete variable domain reads KAGVTQTPRYLIKTRGQQVTLSCSPISGHRSVSWYQQTPGQGLQFLFEYFSETQRNKGNFPGRFSGRQFSNSRSEMNVSTLELGDSALYLCASSLDAPGLAGGEQYFGPGTRLTVT.

The chain combines TRBV14 with TRBJ2-5, with 7 bases that match TRBD1. This CDR3 has 17 amino acids. V lost 1 base to trimming and J lost 1 base; unmatched junction nucleotides: 9. CDR1 and CDR2 (germline): SGHDN, FVKESK. Written as DNA, the CDR3 is TGTGCCAGCAGCCAAGGCCGAAACAGGGGTCTCCAAGAGACCCAGTACTTC. Encoded protein: CASSQGRNRGLQETQYF.

This sequence joins TRBV5-4 and TRBJ2-5; the D gene is possibly TRBD1 (5 bases). The DNA end is more similar to TRBJ2-7, so the J call may be wrong. The CDR3 covers 12 residues. Germline loops: CDR1 SGHNT, CDR2 YYREEE (reference sequence). In nucleotides, the CDR3 is TGTGCCAGCAGCTTGGGGACATACGAGCAGTACTTC. Encoded protein: CASSLGTYEQYF.

V and J are TRBV5-1 and TRBJ2-7; the D gene is possibly TRBD1 (6 bases). The germline V gene has CDR1 SGHRS and CDR2 YFSETQ. Trimming cost V 4 bases and J 2 bases, with 13 bases left between them. The CDR3 totals 14 residues. The CDR3, as DNA: TGCGCCAGCAGCCCCCCGGACAGCACCTACGAGCAGTACTTC. Its translation: CASSPPDSTYEQYF.

The chain links TRBV4-1 to TRBJ1-2, with TRBD1 matching over 7 bases. V was pared by 2 bases and J by 4 bases, with 10 bases of the junction left unmatched. Germline V gene lookup returns CDR1 MGHRA and CDR2 YSYEKL. This CDR3 has 16 amino acids. CDR3 in DNA: TGCGCCAGCAGCCAAACTGACAGGGTCCTCCTCTATGGCTACACCTTC. This translates into CASSQTDRVLLYGYTF.

Details on this clone: Other DNA sequences in this sample translate to the same CDR3. The chain carries TRBV18 and TRBJ1-4, with a possible D match to TRBD1 (5 bases). Germline-derived CDR1 and CDR2 are KGHSH and LQKENI. V lost 2 bases, J lost 7 bases, and 14 bases lay in between. This CDR3 region has 15 residues. In nucleotides, the CDR3 is TGTGCCAGCTCACCAGTAGGAGGGGTTGGTGAAAAACTGTTTTTT. Its protein product is CASSPVGGVGEKLFF.

This clone occurred a few times. The chain recombines TRBV19 with TRBJ1-5; 8 bases are shared with TRBD1. Germline V gives CDR1 LNHDA, CDR2 SQIVND (reference sequence). Trimming at V came to 7 bases and at J to 1 base, leaving 9 bases not matched to a gene. This CDR3 has 16 amino acids. The CDR3 here is CASTLLGQGSNQPQHF. In nucleotides, the CDR3 is TGTGCCAGTACCCTACTCGGACAGGGCAGCAATCAGCCCCAGCATTTT.

This chain links TRBV12-5 with TRBJ1-1; D ambiguous. The CDR3 has 12 residues. Germline loops: CDR1 LGHNT, CDR2 FRNRAP. The ends were cut back, 1 base at V and 8 bases at J, with 8 bases in the middle. This CDR3 reads CASGLGLTEAFF. CDR3 nucleotide sequence: TGTGCTAGTGGTTTGGGACTGACGGAAGCTTTCTTT.

The CDR3 DNA follows: TGCGCCAGCAGCCCCGGTGGTGGCGGCACCTACGAGCAGTACTTC. Its translation is CASSPGGGGTYEQYF. The J gene is TRBJ2-7, the V gene TRBV5-1; no definite D call. The CDR3 is 15 amino acids. V was clipped by 4 bases and J by 2 bases, with 16 bases between them. Germline lookup yields CDR1 SGHRS and CDR2 YFSETQ.

This clone was counted a single time. The chain is built from TRBV27 and TRBJ1-1, with D uncertain. The CDR3 runs 13 residues. Germline V gene data show CDR1 as MNHEY and CDR2 as SMNVEV (reference sequence). Trimming left V 4 bases short and J 3 bases short, with 9 bases between. In nucleotides, the CDR3 is TGTGCCAGCAGTTCCCGGGTCCACACTGAAGCTTTCTTT. Encoded protein: CASSSRVHTEAFF.